This T cell receptor (beta chain) was retrieved from a study of blood T cells in healthy people across ages. Ten or more counts support this clonotype. Isolated per sample were at least 6 million PBMCs. Combining a sample-barcoded 5' primer with a J-beta primer mix, a second PCR ran for roughly 6 to 11 cycles. The template-switch adaptor, which had 12 random nucleotides, put a tag on each cDNA molecule. TCRdb called the 5' RACE reads again in MiXCR, with one record for every CDR3 protein. Here the sample spans approximately 800,000 distinct CDR3 sequences, under 40% being singletons. Trimming cost V 6 bases and J 4 bases, with 13 bases left between them. The V gene's germline CDR1 is DFQATT and CDR2 SNEGSKA (reference sequence). This CDR3 is built from 13 residues.

The TCR was taken from a man between 18 and 35 years old in good health. Material for sequencing was blood. The chain employs TRBV20-1 and TRBJ2-1; D is possibly TRBD2 (5 bases). The CDR3 region has the DNA TGCAGTGCCCGAGCGGCGACTTACAATGAGCAGTTCTTC. Translated, it gives CSARAATYNEQFF.